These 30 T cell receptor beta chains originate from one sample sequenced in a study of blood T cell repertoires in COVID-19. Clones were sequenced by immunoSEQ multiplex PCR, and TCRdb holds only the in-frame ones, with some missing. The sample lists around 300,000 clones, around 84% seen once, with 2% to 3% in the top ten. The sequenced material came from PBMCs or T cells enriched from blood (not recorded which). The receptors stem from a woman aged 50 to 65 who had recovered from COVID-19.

CDR3 bases: TGTGCCAGCAGCCAGCTGGGCAGCGGGTCCGGGGAGCTGTTTTTT. Translated, it gives CASSQLGSGSGELFF. The J gene is TRBJ2-2, the V gene TRBV3-1 (or the pseudogene TRBV3-2); D is perhaps TRBD2 (6 bases). Germline V gene lookup returns CDR1 LGHDT and CDR2 YNNKEL (reference sequence). The ends were cut back, 3 bases at V and 6 bases at J, with 14 bases in the middle. The CDR3 has 15 amino acids.

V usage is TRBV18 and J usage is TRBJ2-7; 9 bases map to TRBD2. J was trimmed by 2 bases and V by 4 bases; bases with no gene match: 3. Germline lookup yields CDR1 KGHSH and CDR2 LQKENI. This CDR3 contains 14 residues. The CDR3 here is CASSRSGGPYEQYF. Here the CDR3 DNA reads TGTGCCAGCTCACGGAGCGGGGGGCCCTACGAGCAGTACTTC.

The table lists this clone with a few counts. The CDR3 DNA follows: TGTGCCAGCATAACTACAGGGGCCTATGGCTACACCTTC. Protein sequence: CASITTGAYGYTF. This chain uses TRBV19 with TRBJ1-2; 7 nucleotides match TRBD1. The CDR3 has 13 amino acids. J was trimmed by 4 bases and V by 9 bases; bases with no gene match: 8. The V gene's germline CDR1 is LNHDA and CDR2 SQIVND (reference sequence). Full variable domain (rest looked up from reference TRBV19 and TRBJ1-2): DGGITQSPKYLFRKEGQNVTLSCEQNLNHDAMYWYRQDPGQGLRLIYYSQIVNDFQKGDIAEGYSVSREKKESFPLTVTSAQKNPTAFYLCASITTGAYGYTFGSGTRLTVV.

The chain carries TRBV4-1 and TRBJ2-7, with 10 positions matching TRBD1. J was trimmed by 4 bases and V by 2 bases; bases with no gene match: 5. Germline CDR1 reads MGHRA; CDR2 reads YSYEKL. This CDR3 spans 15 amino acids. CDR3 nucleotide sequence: TGCGCCAGCAGCCAACCGGGACAGGGGAAGTACGAGCAGTACTTC. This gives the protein CASSQPGQGKYEQYF.

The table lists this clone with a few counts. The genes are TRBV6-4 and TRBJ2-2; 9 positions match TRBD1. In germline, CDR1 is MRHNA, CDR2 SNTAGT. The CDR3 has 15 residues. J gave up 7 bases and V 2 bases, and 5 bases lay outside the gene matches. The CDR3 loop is CASSDGQGSHGELFF. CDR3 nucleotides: TGTGCCAGCAGTGACGGACAGGGGAGTCACGGGGAGCTGTTTTTT.

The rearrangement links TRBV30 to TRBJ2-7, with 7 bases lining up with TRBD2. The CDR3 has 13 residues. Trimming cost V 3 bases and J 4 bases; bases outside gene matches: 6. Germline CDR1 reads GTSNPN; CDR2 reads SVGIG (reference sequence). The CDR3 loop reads CAWSGGNIYEQYF. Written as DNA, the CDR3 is TGTGCCTGGAGCGGGGGGAATATATACGAGCAGTACTTC.

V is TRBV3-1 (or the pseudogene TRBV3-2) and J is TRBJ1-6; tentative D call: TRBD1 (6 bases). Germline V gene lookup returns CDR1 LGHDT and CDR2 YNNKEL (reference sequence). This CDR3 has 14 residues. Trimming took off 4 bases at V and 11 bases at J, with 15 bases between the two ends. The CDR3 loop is CASSRRTRGPPLHF. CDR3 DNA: TGTGCCAGCAGCCGTAGGACCAGGGGTCCACCCCTCCACTTT.

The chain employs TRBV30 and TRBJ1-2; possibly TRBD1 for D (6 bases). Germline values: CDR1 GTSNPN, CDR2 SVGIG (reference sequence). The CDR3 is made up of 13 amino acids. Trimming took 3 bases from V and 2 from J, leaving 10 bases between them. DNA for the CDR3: TGTGCCTGGAGCATAGGGACAAACTATGGCTACACCTTC. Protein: CAWSIGTNYGYTF. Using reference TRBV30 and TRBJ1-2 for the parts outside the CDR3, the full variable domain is SQTIHQWPATLVQPVGSPLSLECTVEGTSNPNLYWYRQAAGRGLQLLFYSVGIGQISSEVPQNLSASRPQDRQFILSSKKLLLSDSGFYLCAWSIGTNYGYTFGSGTRLTVV.

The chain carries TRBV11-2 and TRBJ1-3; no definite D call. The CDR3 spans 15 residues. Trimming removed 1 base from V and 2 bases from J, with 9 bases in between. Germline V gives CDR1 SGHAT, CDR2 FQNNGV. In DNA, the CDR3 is TGTGCCAGCAGCTTAGTATACGGGGCTGGAAACACCATATATTTT. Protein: CASSLVYGAGNTIYF.

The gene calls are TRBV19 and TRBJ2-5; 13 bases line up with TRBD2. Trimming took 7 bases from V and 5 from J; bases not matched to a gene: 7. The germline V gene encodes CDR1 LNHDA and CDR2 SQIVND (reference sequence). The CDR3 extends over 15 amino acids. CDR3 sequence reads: CASTTSGGAWETQYF. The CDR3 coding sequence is TGTGCCAGTACCACTAGCGGGGGGGCCTGGGAGACCCAGTACTTC.

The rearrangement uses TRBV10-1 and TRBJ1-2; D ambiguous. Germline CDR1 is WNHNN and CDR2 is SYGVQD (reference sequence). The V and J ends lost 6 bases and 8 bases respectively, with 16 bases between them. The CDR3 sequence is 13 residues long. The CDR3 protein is CASSPSRLGGYTF. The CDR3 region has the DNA TGCGCCAGCAGCCCTTCGAGGCTTGGGGGCTACACCTTC.

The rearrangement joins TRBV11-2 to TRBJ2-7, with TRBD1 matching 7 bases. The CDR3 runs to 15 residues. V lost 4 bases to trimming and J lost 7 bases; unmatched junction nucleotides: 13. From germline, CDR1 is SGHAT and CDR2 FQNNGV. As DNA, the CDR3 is TGTGCCAGCAGCTCCGGGACAGCATACTTGAGGGAGCAGTACTTC. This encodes CASSSGTAYLREQYF.

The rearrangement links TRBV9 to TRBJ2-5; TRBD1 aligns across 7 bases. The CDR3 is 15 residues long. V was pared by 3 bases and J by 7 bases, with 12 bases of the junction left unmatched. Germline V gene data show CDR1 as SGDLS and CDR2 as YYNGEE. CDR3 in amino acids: CASSDGQVAFGTQYF. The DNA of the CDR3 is TGTGCCAGCAGCGACGGACAGGTGGCTTTTGGGACCCAGTACTTC.

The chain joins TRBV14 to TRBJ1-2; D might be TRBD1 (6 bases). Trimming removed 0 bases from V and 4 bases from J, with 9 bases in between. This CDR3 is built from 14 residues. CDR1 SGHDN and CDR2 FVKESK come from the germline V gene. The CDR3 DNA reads TGTGCCAGCAGCCAAGATCGCAGGGGCTATGGCTACACCTTC. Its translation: CASSQDRRGYGYTF.

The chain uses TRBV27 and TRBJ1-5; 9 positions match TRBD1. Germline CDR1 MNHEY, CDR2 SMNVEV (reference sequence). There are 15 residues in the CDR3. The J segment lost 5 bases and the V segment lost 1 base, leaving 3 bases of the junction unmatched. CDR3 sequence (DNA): TGTGCCAGCAGTTTATGGGGACAGGGTGATCAGCCCCAGCATTTT. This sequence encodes CASSLWGQGDQPQHF.

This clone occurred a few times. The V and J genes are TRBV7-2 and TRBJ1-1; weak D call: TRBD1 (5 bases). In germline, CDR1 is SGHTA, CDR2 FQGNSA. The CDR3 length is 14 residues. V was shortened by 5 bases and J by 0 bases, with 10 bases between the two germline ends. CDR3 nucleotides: TGTGCCAGCAGCGGCGGGGGTTTGAACACTGAAGCTTTCTTT. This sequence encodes CASSGGGLNTEAFF. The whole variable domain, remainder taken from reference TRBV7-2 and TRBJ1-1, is GAGVSQSPSNKVTEKGKDVELRCDPISGHTALYWYRQSLGQGLEFLIYFQGNSAPDKSGLPSDRFSAERTGGSVSTLTIQRTQQEDSAVYLCASSGGGLNTEAFFGQGTRLTVV.

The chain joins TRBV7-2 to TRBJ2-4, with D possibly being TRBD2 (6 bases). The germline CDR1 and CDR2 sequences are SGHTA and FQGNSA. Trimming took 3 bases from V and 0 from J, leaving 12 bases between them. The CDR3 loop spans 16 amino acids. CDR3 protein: CASSLVADLAKNIQYF. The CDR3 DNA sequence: TGTGCCAGCAGCTTGGTAGCGGATCTAGCCAAAAACATTCAGTACTTC.

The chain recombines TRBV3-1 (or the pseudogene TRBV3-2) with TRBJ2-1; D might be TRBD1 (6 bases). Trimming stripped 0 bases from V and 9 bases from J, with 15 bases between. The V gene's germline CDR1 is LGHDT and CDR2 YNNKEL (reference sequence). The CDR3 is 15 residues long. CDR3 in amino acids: CASSQDLLQGSEQFF. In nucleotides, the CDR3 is TGTGCCAGCAGCCAAGATCTTTTGCAGGGGAGTGAGCAGTTCTTC.

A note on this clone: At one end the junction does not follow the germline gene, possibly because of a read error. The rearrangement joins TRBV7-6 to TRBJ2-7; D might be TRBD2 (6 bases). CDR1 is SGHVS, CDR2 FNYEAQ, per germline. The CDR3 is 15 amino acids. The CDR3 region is CASSLGARDSHEQYF. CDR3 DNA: TGTGCCAGCAGCTTAGGGGCCAGGGACTCCCACGAGCAGTACTTC.

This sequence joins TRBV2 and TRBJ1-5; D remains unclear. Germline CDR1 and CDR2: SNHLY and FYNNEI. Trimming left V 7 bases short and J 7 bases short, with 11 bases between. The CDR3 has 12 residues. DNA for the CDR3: TGTGCCAGCAAGGCCGGAGCGCAGCCCCAGCATTTT. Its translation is CASKAGAQPQHF.

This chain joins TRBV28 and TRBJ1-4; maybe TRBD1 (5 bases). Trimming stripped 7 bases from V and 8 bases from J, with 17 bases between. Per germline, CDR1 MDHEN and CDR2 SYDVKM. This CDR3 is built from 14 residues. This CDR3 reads CASKTAGFREKLFF. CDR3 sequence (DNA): TGTGCCAGCAAAACAGCAGGGTTCAGGGAAAAACTGTTTTTT.

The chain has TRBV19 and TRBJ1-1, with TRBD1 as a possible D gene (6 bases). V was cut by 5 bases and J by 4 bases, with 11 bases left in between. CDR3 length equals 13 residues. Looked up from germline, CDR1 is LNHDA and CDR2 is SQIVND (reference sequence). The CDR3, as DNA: TGTGCCAGTAGTGCCGGACAGACCACTGAAGCTTTCTTT. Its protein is CASSAGQTTEAFF. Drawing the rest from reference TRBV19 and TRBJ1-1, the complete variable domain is DGGITQSPKYLFRKEGQNVTLSCEQNLNHDAMYWYRQDPGQGLRLIYYSQIVNDFQKGDIAEGYSVSREKKESFPLTVTSAQKNPTAFYLCASSAGQTTEAFFGQGTRLTVV.

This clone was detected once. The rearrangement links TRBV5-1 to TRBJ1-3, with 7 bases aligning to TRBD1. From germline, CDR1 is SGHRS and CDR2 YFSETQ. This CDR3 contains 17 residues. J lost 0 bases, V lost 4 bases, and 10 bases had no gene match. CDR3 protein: CASSPSTGMSSGNTIYF. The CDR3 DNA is TGCGCCAGCAGCCCGTCGACAGGGATGAGCTCTGGAAACACCATATATTTT.

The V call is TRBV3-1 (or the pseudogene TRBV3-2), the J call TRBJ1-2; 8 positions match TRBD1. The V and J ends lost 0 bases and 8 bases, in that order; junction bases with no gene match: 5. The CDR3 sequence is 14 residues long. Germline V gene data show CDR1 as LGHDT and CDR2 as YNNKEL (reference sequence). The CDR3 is CASSQDRTGGGYTF. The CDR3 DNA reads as TGTGCCAGCAGCCAAGATCGTACAGGGGGAGGCTACACCTTC.

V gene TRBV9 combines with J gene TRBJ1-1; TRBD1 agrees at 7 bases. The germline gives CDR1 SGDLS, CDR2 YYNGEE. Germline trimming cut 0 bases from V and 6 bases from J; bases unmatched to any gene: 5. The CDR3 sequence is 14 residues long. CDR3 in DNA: TGTGCCAGCAGCGTAGGACAGGGATTTGCTGAAGCTTTCTTT. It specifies CASSVGQGFAEAFF.

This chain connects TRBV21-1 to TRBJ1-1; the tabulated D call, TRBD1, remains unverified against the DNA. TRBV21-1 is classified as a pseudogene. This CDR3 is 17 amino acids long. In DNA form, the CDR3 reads TGTGCCAGCAGCAAAGATAATACAGGGGGGGAAGACACTGAAGCTTTCTTT. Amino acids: CASSKDNTGGEDTEAFF.

CDR3 sequence reads: CASSSYRGNGYTF. Written as DNA, the CDR3 is TGTGCCAGCAGTTCTTACAGGGGTAACGGCTACACCTTC. The chain is built from TRBV12-3 or TRBV12-4 and TRBJ1-2; 7 bases are shared with TRBD1. The CDR3 sequence is 13 residues long. The trim removed 4 bases at V and 8 bases at J, leaving 7 bases unmatched.

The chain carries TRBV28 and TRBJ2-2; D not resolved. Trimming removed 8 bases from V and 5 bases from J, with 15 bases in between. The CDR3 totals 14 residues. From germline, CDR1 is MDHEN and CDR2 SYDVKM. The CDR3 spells CASRVFRGTGELFF. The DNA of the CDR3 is TGTGCCAGCCGGGTCTTCCGTGGGACCGGGGAGCTGTTTTTT.

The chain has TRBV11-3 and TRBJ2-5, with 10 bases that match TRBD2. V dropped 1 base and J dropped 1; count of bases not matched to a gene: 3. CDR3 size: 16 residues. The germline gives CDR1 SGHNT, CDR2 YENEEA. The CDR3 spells CASSLGSSGGQETQYF. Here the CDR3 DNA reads TGTGCCAGCAGCTTAGGTTCTAGCGGGGGCCAAGAGACCCAGTACTTC.

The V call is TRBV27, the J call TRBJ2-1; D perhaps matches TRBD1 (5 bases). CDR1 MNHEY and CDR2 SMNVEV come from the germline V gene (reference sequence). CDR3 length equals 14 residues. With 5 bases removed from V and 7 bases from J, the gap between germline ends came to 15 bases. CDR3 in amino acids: CASSPTTVSNEQFF. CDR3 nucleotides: TGTGCCAGCAGTCCGACGACAGTTTCTAATGAGCAGTTCTTC.